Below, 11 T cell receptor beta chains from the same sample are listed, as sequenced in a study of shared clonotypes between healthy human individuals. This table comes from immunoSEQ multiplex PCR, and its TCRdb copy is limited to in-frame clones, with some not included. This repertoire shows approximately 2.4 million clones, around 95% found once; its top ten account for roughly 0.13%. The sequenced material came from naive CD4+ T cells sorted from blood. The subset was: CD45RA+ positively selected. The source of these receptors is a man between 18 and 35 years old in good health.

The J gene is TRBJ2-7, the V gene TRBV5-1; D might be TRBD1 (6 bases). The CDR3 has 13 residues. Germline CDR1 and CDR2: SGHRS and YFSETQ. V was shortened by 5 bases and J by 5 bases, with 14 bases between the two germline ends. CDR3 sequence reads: CASSKGVGNEQYF. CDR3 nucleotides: TGCGCCAGCAGTAAGGGGGTGGGAAACGAGCAGTACTTC.

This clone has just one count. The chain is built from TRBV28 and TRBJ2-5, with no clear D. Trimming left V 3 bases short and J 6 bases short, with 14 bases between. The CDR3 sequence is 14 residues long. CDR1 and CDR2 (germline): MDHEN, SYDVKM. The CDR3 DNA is TGTGCCAGCAGTTTGTCTCCGGCGGAAAAGACCCAGTACTTC. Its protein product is CASSLSPAEKTQYF.

The CDR3 sequence: CARETTGLPYEQYF. The CDR3 DNA reads TGTGCCAGGGAGACGACTGGACTACCCTACGAGCAGTACTTC. V and J are TRBV6-9 and TRBJ2-7; D perhaps matches TRBD2 (6 bases). Trimming cost V 9 bases and J 2 bases, with 17 bases left between them. Germline V lookup: CDR1 MNHGY, CDR2 SVAAGI. The CDR3 totals 14 residues.

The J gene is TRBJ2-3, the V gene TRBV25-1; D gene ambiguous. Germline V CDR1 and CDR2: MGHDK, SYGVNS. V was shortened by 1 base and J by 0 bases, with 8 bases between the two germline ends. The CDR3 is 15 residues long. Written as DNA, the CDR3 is TGTGCCAGCAGTGAATGGGTCGGAAGCACAGATACGCAGTATTTT. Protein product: CASSEWVGSTDTQYF.

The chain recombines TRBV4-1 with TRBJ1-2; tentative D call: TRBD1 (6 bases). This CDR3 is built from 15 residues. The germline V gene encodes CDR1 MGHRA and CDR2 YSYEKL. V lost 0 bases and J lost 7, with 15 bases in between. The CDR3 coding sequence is TGCGCCAGCAGCCAAGATCGCGGGGGGCAGGGTGGCTACACCTTC. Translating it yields CASSQDRGGQGGYTF.

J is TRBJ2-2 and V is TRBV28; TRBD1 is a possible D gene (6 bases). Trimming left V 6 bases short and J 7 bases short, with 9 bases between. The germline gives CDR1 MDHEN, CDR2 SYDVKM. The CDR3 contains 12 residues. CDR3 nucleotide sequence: TGTGCCAGCAGCAGGGGAATCGGGGAGCTGTTTTTT. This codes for CASSRGIGELFF.

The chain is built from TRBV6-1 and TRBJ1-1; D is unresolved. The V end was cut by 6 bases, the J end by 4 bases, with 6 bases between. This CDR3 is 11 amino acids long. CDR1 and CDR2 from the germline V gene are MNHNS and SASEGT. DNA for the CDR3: TGTGCCAGCAGGATGATCACTGAAGCTTTCTTT. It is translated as CASRMITEAFF.

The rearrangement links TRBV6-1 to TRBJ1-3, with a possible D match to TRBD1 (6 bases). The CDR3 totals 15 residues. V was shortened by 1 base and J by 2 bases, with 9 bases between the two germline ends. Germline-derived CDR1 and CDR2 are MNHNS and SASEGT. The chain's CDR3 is CASSEVTGTGNTIYF. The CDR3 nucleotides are TGTGCCAGCAGTGAAGTTACAGGGACTGGAAACACCATATATTTT.

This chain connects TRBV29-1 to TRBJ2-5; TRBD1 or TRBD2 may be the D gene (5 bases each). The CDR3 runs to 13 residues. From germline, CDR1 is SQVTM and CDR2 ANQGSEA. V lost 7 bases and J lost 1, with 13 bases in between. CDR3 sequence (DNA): TGCAGCGCCTACGGGACGTCCCAAGAGACCCAGTACTTC. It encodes CSAYGTSQETQYF.

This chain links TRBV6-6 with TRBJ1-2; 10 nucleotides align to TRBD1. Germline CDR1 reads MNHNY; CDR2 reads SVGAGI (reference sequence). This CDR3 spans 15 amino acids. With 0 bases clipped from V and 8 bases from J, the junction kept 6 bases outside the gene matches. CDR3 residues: CASSYSLGTGEGYTF. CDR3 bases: TGTGCCAGCAGTTACTCTTTAGGGACAGGGGAAGGCTACACCTTC.

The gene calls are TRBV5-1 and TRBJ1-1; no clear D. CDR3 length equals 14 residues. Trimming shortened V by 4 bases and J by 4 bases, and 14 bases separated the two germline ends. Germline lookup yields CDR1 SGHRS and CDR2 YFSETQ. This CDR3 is CASSIGELGTEAFF. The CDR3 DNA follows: TGCGCCAGCAGCATTGGGGAGTTAGGCACTGAAGCTTTCTTT.